These 27 T cell receptor beta chains were sequenced from one sample in a study of tissue T cells after allogeneic stem cell transplantation. Only in-frame clones appear in the TCRdb table, and some are missing; sequencing was by immunoSEQ multiplex PCR. This sample carries 4,000 to 6,000 clones, roughly three quarters of them seen once, and the ten largest clones take around 25%. The source material was duodenal tissue, sampled at autopsy. These receptors were collected from a female patient aged 18 to 55 with steroid-refractory graft-versus-host disease after an allogeneic stem cell transplant. Some T cells may be provided by the graft donor.

The chain's CDR3 is CASSLLVLGQGMNTEAFF. In nucleotides, the CDR3 is TGTGCCAGCAGCTTATTAGTCTTAGGGCAGGGAATGAACACTGAAGCTTTCTTT. This rearrangement joins TRBV7-3 to TRBJ1-1, with a tentative D call TRBD1 (5 bases). CDR3 length: 18 residues. The V end was cut by 2 bases, the J end by 0 bases, with 19 bases between. Per the germline V gene, CDR1 is SGHTA and CDR2 is FQGTGA. Variable domain in full (rest from reference TRBV7-3 and TRBJ1-1): GAGVSQTPSNKVTEKGKYVELRCDPISGHTALYWYRQSLGQGPEFLIYFQGTGAADDSGLPNDRFFAVRPEGSVSTLKIQRTERGDSAVYLCASSLLVLGQGMNTEAFFGQGTRLTVV.

The gene calls are TRBV28 and TRBJ1-2, with a possible D match to TRBD1 (6 bases). CDR3 length: 13 amino acids. V was cut by 6 bases and J by 4 bases, with 12 bases left in between. Germline CDR1 and CDR2: MDHEN and SYDVKM. The CDR3 nucleotides read TGTGCCAGCAGCCCAACAGGGATCTATGGCTACACCTTC. It specifies CASSPTGIYGYTF.

The DNA of the CDR3 is TGCGCCAGCAGCCAAGGAAGACAGGGGACTGAAGCTTTCTTT. Protein product: CASSQGRQGTEAFF. The chain is built from TRBV4-1 and TRBJ1-1; 8 bases align to TRBD1. Trimming at V came to 1 base and at J to 5 bases, leaving 3 bases not matched to a gene. CDR3 length: 14 residues. From germline, CDR1 is MGHRA and CDR2 YSYEKL.

This clone was recorded a few times. The V gene is TRBV5-1, the J gene TRBJ2-1; TRBD1 matches at 8 bases. J lost 8 bases, V lost 3 bases, and 4 bases had no gene match. Per germline, CDR1 SGHRS and CDR2 YFSETQ. This CDR3 comprises 13 residues. Here the CDR3 DNA reads TGCGCCAGCAGCTCGGGACAGGTCTATGAGCAGTTCTTC. Its translation is CASSSGQVYEQFF.

The V gene is TRBV19, the J gene TRBJ2-3; no clear D gene. Germline V gene lookup returns CDR1 LNHDA and CDR2 SQIVND (reference sequence). This CDR3 has 13 residues. The V and J ends lost 4 bases and 2 bases respectively, with 7 bases between them. The CDR3 bases are TGTGCCAGTAGTAAGCTTTTCACAGATACGCAGTATTTT. It is translated as CASSKLFTDTQYF.

The chain joins TRBV6-5 to TRBJ2-5; 8 bases line up with TRBD2. Unmatched junction bases numbered 14, after V lost 7 bases and J lost 13 bases. The CDR3 totals 13 residues. Germline V gene data show CDR1 as MNHEY and CDR2 as SVGAGI. CDR3 region: CASTRELAAYRYF. For the CDR3, the DNA is TGTGCCAGCACCCGGGAACTAGCGGCCTACCGGTACTTC.

This sequence joins TRBV4-1 and TRBJ2-1; the match to TRBD2 covers 14 bases. V lost 4 bases, J lost 8 bases, and 10 bases stayed unmatched. Germline CDR1 and CDR2: MGHRA and YSYEKL. This CDR3 is 17 amino acids long. The CDR3: CASSLKTGTSGSYEQFF. The CDR3 nucleotides are TGCGCCAGCAGCCTGAAAACCGGGACTAGCGGGAGTTATGAGCAGTTCTTC.

The chain employs TRBV4-1 and TRBJ2-7; 8 bases match TRBD1. The ends lost 2 bases at V and 0 bases at J; junction bases unmatched: 6. Germline V gene lookup returns CDR1 MGHRA and CDR2 YSYEKL. The CDR3 runs 16 residues. The CDR3: CASSQTGQGTSYEQYF. The DNA for the CDR3 is TGCGCCAGCAGCCAAACAGGACAGGGAACCTCCTACGAGCAGTACTTC.

This clone appeared once. The gene calls are TRBV5-5 and TRBJ2-5, with 9 bases fitting TRBD2. The trim removed 3 bases at V and 3 bases at J, leaving 3 bases unmatched. CDR3 length equals 14 residues. Looked up from germline, CDR1 is SGHKS and CDR2 is YYEKEE (reference sequence). CDR3 sequence (DNA): TGTGCCAGCAGCTCCTTAGCGGGAGAAGAGACCCAGTACTTC. Protein sequence: CASSSLAGEETQYF.

The chain recombines TRBV3-1 (or the pseudogene TRBV3-2) with TRBJ2-1, with 12 bases that match TRBD2. Germline CDR1 and CDR2: LGHDT and YNNKEL (reference sequence). The CDR3 loop spans 21 amino acids. V lost 0 bases and J lost 2; bases outside the gene matches: 14. The chain's CDR3 is CASSQEALLAGGPRAYNEQFF. In DNA, the CDR3 is TGTGCCAGCAGCCAAGAGGCCCTTCTAGCGGGGGGGCCTAGGGCCTACAATGAGCAGTTCTTC.

The chain is built from TRBV16 and TRBJ1-2; 7 nucleotides match TRBD1. Per germline, CDR1 KGHSY and CDR2 FQNENV. V dropped 4 bases and J dropped 1; count of bases not matched to a gene: 3. CDR3 length equals 14 residues. CDR3 sequence: CASSLTGVNYGYTF. CDR3 DNA sequence: TGTGCCAGCAGCCTCACAGGGGTTAACTATGGCTACACCTTC.

The chain combines TRBV7-9 with TRBJ2-5; possibly TRBD1 for D (6 bases). The CDR3 runs 15 residues. V lost 8 bases to trimming and J lost 2 bases, with 18 bases between them. CDR1 is SEHNR, CDR2 FQNEAQ, per germline (reference sequence). The CDR3 DNA reads as TGTGCCAGCTCCCAAATGGGACAACAACAAGAGACCCAGTACTTC. Its translation: CASSQMGQQQETQYF.

By its share, this clone is medium-sized (0.01 to 0.1%). This chain connects TRBV7-6 to TRBJ2-7; 11 bases fit TRBD1. There are 15 residues in the CDR3. CDR1 is SGHVS and CDR2 is FNYEAQ in the germline V gene. With V trimmed by 1 base and J by 5 bases, 4 bases remained unmatched. The CDR3 loop is CASSLGRTGGNEQYF. In DNA, the CDR3 is TGTGCCAGCAGCTTAGGGAGGACAGGGGGCAACGAGCAGTACTTC.

This chain joins TRBV5-6 and TRBJ2-7, with 7 nucleotides matching TRBD1. The CDR3 spans 14 residues. The junction had 4 bases not matched to a gene; V was cut back by 4 bases and J by 0 bases. From germline, CDR1 is SGHDT and CDR2 YYEEEE. CDR3 protein: CASSPGTVSYEQYF. The CDR3 DNA reads as TGTGCCAGCAGCCCCGGGACAGTCTCCTACGAGCAGTACTTC. Variable domain in full (rest from reference TRBV5-6 and TRBJ2-7): DAGVTQSPTHLIKTRGQQVTLRCSPKSGHDTVSWYQQALGQGPQFIFQYYEEEERQRGNFPDRFSGHQFPNYSSELNVNALLLGDSALYLCASSPGTVSYEQYFGPGTRLTVT.

In this sample, this clone turned up a few times. The chain has TRBV7-2 and TRBJ2-5; D is perhaps TRBD1 (6 bases). V shed 4 bases and J shed 3 bases, with 18 bases lying between them. There are 16 residues in the CDR3. From germline, CDR1 is SGHTA and CDR2 FQGNSA. The CDR3 region has the DNA TGTGCCAGCAGCTCCCAATGGGGGCTAGTGAAAGAGACCCAGTACTTC. Amino acids: CASSSQWGLVKETQYF.

The CDR3 nucleotides read TGTGCCATCAGTGAGCACCGGGACAGACTCTCTGGAAACACCATATATTTT. This encodes CAISEHRDRLSGNTIYF. The genes are TRBV10-3 and TRBJ1-3; TRBD1 matches 7 bases. V gave up 2 bases and J gave up 0 bases; unmatched junction bases: 7. CDR1 ENHRY and CDR2 SYGVKD come from the germline V gene. The CDR3 contains 17 residues.

The chain joins TRBV29-1 to TRBJ1-2; D call uncertain. V was cut by 4 bases and J by 8 bases, with 11 bases left in between. The CDR3 has 11 amino acids. Germline-derived CDR1 and CDR2 are SQVTM and ANQGSEA. The CDR3 region has the DNA TGCAGCGTTGTAAGGGTGAGCGGCTACACCTTC. Translation gives CSVVRVSGYTF.

This chain links TRBV29-1 with TRBJ1-2; unclear D gene. V lost 4 bases to trimming and J lost 7 bases, with 7 bases between them. The CDR3 loop spans 10 amino acids. Germline V gene sequence: CDR1 SQVTM, CDR2 ANQGSEA. DNA for the CDR3: TGCAGCGTTGCGGGCATTGGCTACACCTTC. This translates into CSVAGIGYTF.

This clone was seen only a few times. The rearrangement uses TRBV19 and TRBJ2-3; D call uncertain. V was clipped by 3 bases and J by 2 bases, with 0 bases between them. The CDR3 contains 11 residues. Germline V gives CDR1 LNHDA, CDR2 SQIVND (reference sequence). The CDR3 region has the DNA TGTGCCAGTAGTATCACAGATACGCAGTATTTT. Protein product: CASSITDTQYF.

V gene TRBV5-4 combines with J gene TRBJ2-1; possibly TRBD1 or TRBD2 for D (5 bases each). Germline CDR1 SGHNT, CDR2 YYREEE (reference sequence). V was cut by 4 bases and J by 0 bases, with 14 bases left in between. The CDR3 loop spans 16 amino acids. The CDR3 sequence is CASSPLGPSSYNEQFF. Written as DNA, the CDR3 is TGTGCCAGCAGCCCGTTGGGACCCAGCTCCTACAATGAGCAGTTCTTC. Supplemented by reference TRBV5-4 and TRBJ2-1, the full variable domain reads ETGVTQSPTHLIKTRGQQVTLRCSSQSGHNTVSWYQQALGQGPQFIFQYYREEENGRGNFPPRFSGLQFPNYSSELNVNALELDDSALYLCASSPLGPSSYNEQFFGPGTRLTVL.

This chain joins TRBV5-4 and TRBJ2-7; the D gene is possibly TRBD1 (6 bases). Trimming cost V 4 bases and J 1 base, with 12 bases left between them. Germline V gene lookup returns CDR1 SGHNT and CDR2 YYREEE (reference sequence). This CDR3 is 14 amino acids long. CDR3 nucleotides: TGTGCCAGCAGCCCAGAAGGGGGTTCCTACGAGCAGTACTTC. It is translated as CASSPEGGSYEQYF.

The rearrangement links TRBV4-1 to TRBJ1-4, with 9 bases lining up with TRBD1. J was trimmed by 10 bases and V by 4 bases; bases with no gene match: 13. Germline values: CDR1 MGHRA, CDR2 YSYEKL. The CDR3 consists of 16 residues. In nucleotides, the CDR3 is TGCGCCAGCAGCCCGGGACAGGGCCGAAGGTCTAGAAAACTGTTTTTT. It is translated as CASSPGQGRRSRKLFF.

The chain combines TRBV16 with TRBJ2-1; 9 nucleotides line up with TRBD2. There are 14 residues in the CDR3. The germline V gene has CDR1 KGHSY and CDR2 FQNENV. The junction had 4 bases not matched to a gene; V was cut back by 4 bases and J by 6 bases. CDR3 sequence: CASSRSGRLNEQFF. The DNA for the CDR3 is TGTGCCAGCAGCCGGAGCGGGAGGCTCAATGAGCAGTTCTTC. The whole variable domain, filled in from reference TRBV16 and TRBJ2-1, reads GEEVAQTPKHLVRGEGQKAKLYCAPIKGHSYVFWYQQVLKNEFKFLISFQNENVFDETGMPKERFSAKCLPNSPCSLEIQATKLEDSAVYFCASSRSGRLNEQFFGPGTRLTVL.

This sequence joins TRBV7-9 and TRBJ1-2; TRBD1 is a possible D gene (6 bases). Germline-derived CDR1 and CDR2 are SEHNR and FQNEAQ (reference sequence). The V end lost 2 bases, the J end lost 0 bases, and 16 bases lay between the germline ends. The CDR3 is made up of 17 amino acids. CDR3 protein: CASSLWGWGQANYGYTF. In nucleotides, the CDR3 is TGTGCCAGCAGCTTATGGGGGTGGGGACAAGCTAACTATGGCTACACCTTC.

This chain joins TRBV6-1 and TRBJ2-1; 7 bases align to TRBD2. After removal of 2 bases from V and 8 bases from J, the junction contained 6 bases not matched to a gene. Germline V CDR1 and CDR2: MNHNS, SASEGT. CDR3 size: 14 residues. CDR3 amino acids: CASSERGGPDEQFF. In DNA form, the CDR3 reads TGTGCCAGCAGTGAAAGGGGAGGGCCAGATGAGCAGTTCTTC.

The chain combines TRBV7-9 with TRBJ1-2; D gene unclear. The CDR3 is 14 amino acids. V was pared by 6 bases and J by 1 base, with 12 bases between. Germline V gives CDR1 SEHNR, CDR2 FQNEAQ (reference sequence). The CDR3 protein is CASSSRHLNYGYTF. CDR3 coding DNA: TGTGCCAGCAGTTCTAGACACCTTAACTATGGCTACACCTTC. The entire variable domain, with the rest obtained from reference TRBV7-9 and TRBJ1-2, is as follows: DTGVSQNPRHKITKRGQNVTFRCDPISEHNRLYWYRQTLGQGPEFLTYFQNEAQLEKSRLLSDRFSAERPKGSFSTLEIQRTEQGDSAMYLCASSSRHLNYGYTFGSGTRLTVV.

The chain recombines TRBV9 with TRBJ2-2; 11 bases are a match to TRBD2. V gave up 4 bases and J gave up 5 bases; unmatched junction bases: 4. This CDR3 has 15 residues. The germline CDR1 and CDR2 sequences are SGDLS and YYNGEE. This CDR3 reads CASSLRLAGTGELFF. The CDR3 nucleotides are TGTGCCAGCAGCCTCCGACTAGCGGGGACCGGGGAGCTGTTTTTT.